A selection of T cell receptor beta chains follows, all from one sample in a study of blood T cell repertoires in COVID-19. Here immunoSEQ multiplex PCR was the method, and the copy in TCRdb shows in-frame clones only, minus some. Here the sample spans 200,000 to 300,000 clones, around nine tenths being singletons. The sequencing sample was made of PBMCs or T cells enriched from blood (not recorded which). The origin of the receptors is a woman aged 40-49 years who had been exposed to COVID-19. Both conserved end residues are part of each CDR3. Each record gives: J gene, V gene, CDR3 length, clone size, D gene, CDR3 protein, CDR3 DNA. The D gene is left open where the match is weak. The size field is filled for only some rows; it gives once, few, many or a size class.

TRBJ1-3	TRBV19	14	-	-	CASSIDDSGNTIYF	TGTGCCAGTAGTATCGACGACAGTGGAAACACCATATATTTT
TRBJ2-1	TRBV3-1/TRBV3-2	19	-	TRBD2	CASSPSGTSAWSSYNEQFF	TGTGCCAGCAGCCCTTCCGGGACTAGCGCTTGGAGCTCCTACAATGAGCAGTTCTTC
TRBJ1-2	TRBV23-1	17	-	TRBD1	CASSQSVLQGAQDGYTF	TGCGCCAGCAGTCAATCGGTCTTACAGGGGGCGCAAGATGGCTACACCTTC
TRBJ2-7	TRBV28	14	-	TRBD2	CASSALAGPYEQYF	TGTGCCAGCAGTGCATTAGCGGGGCCATACGAGCAGTACTTC
TRBJ2-1	TRBV5-1	14	-	TRBD2	CASSPGLAGNEQFF	TGTGCCAGCAGCCCGGGACTAGCAGGGAATGAGCAGTTCTTC
TRBJ2-3	TRBV3-1/TRBV3-2	16	-	-	CASSQDCASVTDTQYF	TGTGCCAGCAGCCAAGATTGTGCTAGCGTCACAGATACGCAGTATTTT
TRBJ2-4	TRBV18	12	-	TRBD2	CASSPAGDIQYF	TGTGCCAGCTCACCGGCGGGGGACATTCAGTACTTC
TRBJ2-2	TRBV7-3	14	-	-	CASSLTVNTGELFF	TGTGCCAGCAGCTTAACCGTAAACACCGGGGAGCTGTTTTTT
TRBJ2-1	TRBV13	15	-	TRBD2	CASRGGLAGYNEQFF	TGTGCCAGCAGGGGGGGACTAGCGGGCTACAATGAGCAGTTCTTC
TRBJ2-3	TRBV27	16	-	TRBD2	CASSLSGRVVTDTQYF	TGTGCCAGCAGTTTATCGGGGAGGGTTGTTACAGATACGCAGTATTTT
TRBJ1-2	TRBV11-3	12	-	-	CASSLGAQGYTF	TGTGCCAGCAGCTTAGGTGCCCAGGGCTACACCTTC
TRBJ2-1	TRBV4-2	15	-	-	CASSHQDRHGNEQFF	TGTGCCAGCAGCCACCAGGACAGACACGGCAATGAGCAGTTCTTC
TRBJ2-6	TRBV4-3	15	-	-	CASSLSVRGANVLTF	TGCGCCAGCAGCCTGTCGGTGCGGGGGGCCAACGTCCTGACTTTC
TRBJ1-1	TRBV12-3/TRBV12-4	11	once	-	CASSLGSQAFF	TGTGCCAGCAGTTTGGGCAGCCAAGCTTTCTTT
TRBJ1-4	TRBV5-1	15	-	TRBD1	CASSILGTGNEKLFF	TGCGCCAGCAGCATACTAGGGACAGGGAATGAAAAACTGTTTTTT
TRBJ1-3	TRBV29-1	13	few	TRBD1	CSVRTGRGNTIYF	TGCAGCGTCCGGACAGGTCGTGGAAACACCATATATTTT
TRBJ1-4	TRBV24-1	16	-	-	CATSDPAREGNEKLFF	TGTGCCACCAGTGACCCGGCCAGGGAGGGTAATGAAAAACTGTTTTTT
TRBJ1-2	TRBV5-1	15	-	-	CASSPPTEIGYGYTF	TGCGCCAGCAGCCCACCGACAGAGATTGGCTATGGCTACACCTTC